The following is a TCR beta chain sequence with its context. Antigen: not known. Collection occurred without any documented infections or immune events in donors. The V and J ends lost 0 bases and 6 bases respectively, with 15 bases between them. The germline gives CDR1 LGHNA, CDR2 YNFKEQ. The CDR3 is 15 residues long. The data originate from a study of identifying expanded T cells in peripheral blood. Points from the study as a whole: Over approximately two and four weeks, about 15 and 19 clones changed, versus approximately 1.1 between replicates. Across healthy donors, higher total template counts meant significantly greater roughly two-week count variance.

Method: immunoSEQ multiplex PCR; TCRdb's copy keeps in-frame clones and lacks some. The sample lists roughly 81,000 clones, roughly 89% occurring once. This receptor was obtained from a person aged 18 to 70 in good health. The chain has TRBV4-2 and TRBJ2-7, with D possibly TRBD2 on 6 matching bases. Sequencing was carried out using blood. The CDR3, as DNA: TGTGCCAGCAGCCAAGAAACCGGGGGAGCGGTCGAGCAGTACTTC. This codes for CASSQETGGAVEQYF.